The rows below give T cell receptor beta chains drawn from one sample of a study of CD8+ T cells in alopecia areata. The assay was immunoSEQ multiplex PCR, and TCRdb's table has in-frame clones only and misses some. The sample holds approximately 13,000 clones; around 50% are singletons and the top ten take 3.9%. The material sequenced was CD4+ Tregs sorted from blood. The receptors were sampled from a human donor with alopecia areata. The CDR3 runs from the conserved cysteine through the conserved F or W. A D gene is named only where the DNA matches it firmly. For some rows the clone size is stated as once, few or many, or as a class when expanded; others skip it.

V	J	size	D	length	CDR3	DNA
TRBV11-2	TRBJ1-2	few	.	15	CASSPTYGISDGYTF	TGTGCCAGCAGCCCGACTTACGGGATCAGTGATGGCTACACCTTC
TRBV2	TRBJ2-1	.	.	12	CASSDSANEQFF	TGTGCCAGCAGCGACTCAGCCAATGAGCAGTTCTTC
TRBV4-1	TRBJ2-2	.	TRBD2	16	CASSFWTSSSTGELFF	TGCGCCAGCAGCTTCTGGACTAGCTCGAGCACCGGGGAGCTGTTTTTT
TRBV4-2	TRBJ2-7	few	TRBD2	17	CASSPYSGTRGTYEQYF	TGTGCCAGCAGCCCTTATTCCGGGACTAGAGGGACTTACGAGCAGTACTTC
TRBV7-8	TRBJ2-1	.	.	15	CASSLFGSSYNEQFF	TGTGCCAGCAGCTTATTCGGGAGCTCCTACAATGAGCAGTTCTTC
TRBV19	TRBJ1-2	.	TRBD1	16	CASSIVHRGRGYGYTF	TGTGCCAGTAGTATAGTTCACAGGGGGCGCGGGTATGGCTACACCTTC
TRBV4-1	TRBJ1-1	.	.	14	CASSHPGPGAEAFF	TGCGCCAGCAGCCACCCTGGCCCCGGAGCAGAAGCTTTCTTT
TRBV5-1	TRBJ2-7	.	TRBD2	16	CASSLRAGPNPYEQYF	TGCGCCAGCAGCCTGCGAGCGGGACCTAACCCCTACGAGCAGTACTTC
TRBV28	TRBJ2-1	.	TRBD2	16	CASSYLLAGDRNEQFF	TGTGCCAGCAGTTACTTACTAGCGGGAGATCGCAATGAGCAGTTCTTC
TRBV5-1	TRBJ2-1	.	TRBD2	15	CASSLIAGEEYEQFF	TGCGCCAGCAGCTTGATAGCGGGAGAGGAGTATGAGCAGTTCTTC
TRBV5-6	TRBJ2-4	medium-sized	.	15	CASSWYEIAKNIQYF	TGTGCCAGCAGCTGGTATGAAATAGCCAAAAACATTCAGTACTTC
TRBV2	TRBJ2-2	few	.	16	CASSGRTTLSTGELFF	TGTGCCAGCAGTGGGCGGACTACCCTCAGCACCGGGGAGCTGTTTTTT
TRBV5-6	TRBJ2-1	.	TRBD2	17	CASSLLAGFEGSNEQFF	TGTGCCAGCAGCTTGCTAGCGGGATTTGAGGGGTCGAATGAGCAGTTCTTC
TRBV2	TRBJ1-1	few	.	15	CASSVRPSVNTEAFF	TGTGCCAGCAGTGTACGGCCATCCGTGAACACTGAAGCTTTCTTT
TRBV25-1	TRBJ2-7	.	TRBD2	17	CASSGWARLAGASEQYF	TGTGCCAGCAGTGGGTGGGCTCGACTAGCGGGAGCTAGCGAGCAGTACTTC
TRBV19	TRBJ1-2	.	.	15	CASKDSISLNYGYTF	TGTGCCAGTAAGGACAGCATCTCGCTTAACTATGGCTACACCTTC
TRBV19	TRBJ2-7	few	.	15	CASSIKGESSYEQYF	TGTGCCAGTAGTATTAAGGGGGAGAGCTCCTACGAGCAGTACTTC